The rows below give T cell receptor beta chains drawn from one sample of a study of shared clonotypes between healthy human individuals. Generated by immunoSEQ multiplex PCR, the TCRdb table keeps only in-frame clones and is missing some. The data contain about 800,000 clones, about 97% of them singletons. The sample taken for sequencing was naive CD8+ T cells sorted from blood. Source of these receptors: a young man in good health. The CDR3 runs from the conserved cysteine through the conserved F or W. A D gene is named only where the DNA matches it firmly. The listing skips clone size in some rows; elsewhere it reads once, few, many or a size class.

d_gene: -
abundance: -
v_gene: TRBV28
j_gene: TRBJ2-7
CDR3aa: CASSLRSSYEQYF
CDR3nt: TGTGCCAGCAGTTTACGGAGCTCCTACGAGCAGTACTTC

d_gene: -
abundance: -
v_gene: TRBV7-6
j_gene: TRBJ2-1
CDR3aa: CASSLGGLYNEQFF
CDR3nt: TGTGCCAGCAGCTTGGGCGGGCTTTACAATGAGCAGTTCTTC

d_gene: -
abundance: -
v_gene: TRBV18
j_gene: TRBJ2-3
CDR3aa: CASATTSTDTQYF
CDR3nt: TGTGCCAGCGCTACGACTAGCACAGATACGCAGTATTTT

d_gene: -
abundance: -
v_gene: TRBV10-3
j_gene: TRBJ2-1
CDR3aa: CAIGGFGDEQFF
CDR3nt: TGTGCCATCGGGGGTTTTGGGGATGAGCAGTTCTTC

d_gene: -
abundance: -
v_gene: TRBV7-6
j_gene: TRBJ2-2
CDR3aa: CASSSWDTSNTGELFF
CDR3nt: TGTGCCAGCAGCTCATGGGACACTTCGAACACCGGGGAGCTGTTTTTT

d_gene: TRBD1
abundance: -
v_gene: TRBV2
j_gene: TRBJ1-5
CDR3aa: CASGWSGGQRNSNQPQHF
CDR3nt: TGTGCCAGCGGCTGGTCAGGGGGCCAAAGAAATAGCAATCAGCCCCAGCATTTT

d_gene: -
abundance: -
v_gene: TRBV25-1
j_gene: TRBJ1-1
CDR3aa: CASKGGGAEAFF
CDR3nt: TGTGCCAGCAAGGGCGGGGGCGCTGAAGCTTTCTTT

d_gene: -
abundance: -
v_gene: TRBV6-6
j_gene: TRBJ2-3
CDR3aa: CACRSFRGGDTQYF
CDR3nt: TGTGCCTGTCGTTCGTTTAGAGGTGGAGATACGCAGTATTTT

d_gene: -
abundance: -
v_gene: TRBV7-2
j_gene: TRBJ2-1
CDR3aa: CASRETGNEQFF
CDR3nt: TGTGCCAGCAGGGAAACTGGCAATGAGCAGTTCTTC

d_gene: -
abundance: once
v_gene: TRBV15
j_gene: TRBJ2-3
CDR3aa: CATSRTSADTQYF
CDR3nt: TGTGCCACCAGTAGGACAAGCGCAGATACGCAGTATTTT

d_gene: TRBD2
abundance: -
v_gene: TRBV28
j_gene: TRBJ2-1
CDR3aa: CASSLPLAGVTYNEQFF
CDR3nt: TGTGCCAGCAGTTTACCCTTAGCGGGAGTGACCTACAATGAGCAGTTCTTC

d_gene: TRBD1
abundance: -
v_gene: TRBV27
j_gene: TRBJ1-1
CDR3aa: CASRAGGRNTEAFF
CDR3nt: TGTGCCAGCAGAGCAGGGGGAAGGAACACTGAAGCTTTCTTT

d_gene: -
abundance: -
v_gene: TRBV6-6
j_gene: TRBJ2-1
CDR3aa: CASSYTSTDYNEQFF
CDR3nt: TGTGCCAGCAGTTACACTAGCACAGACTACAATGAGCAGTTCTTC

d_gene: TRBD1
abundance: -
v_gene: TRBV15
j_gene: TRBJ2-7
CDR3aa: CATSRGGTGGSYEQYF
CDR3nt: TGTGCCACCAGCAGAGGTGGGACAGGGGGCTCCTACGAGCAGTACTTC

d_gene: TRBD1
abundance: -
v_gene: TRBV27
j_gene: TRBJ2-7
CDR3aa: CASSPPTGPTYEQYF
CDR3nt: TGTGCCAGCAGTCCCCCGACAGGGCCAACCTACGAGCAGTACTTC

d_gene: TRBD2
abundance: -
v_gene: TRBV7-6
j_gene: TRBJ2-7
CDR3aa: CASSSGLAGGPDEQYF
CDR3nt: TGTGCCAGCAGTTCCGGACTAGCGGGAGGGCCTGACGAGCAGTACTTC

d_gene: -
abundance: once
v_gene: TRBV29-1
j_gene: TRBJ2-7
CDR3aa: CSVGVLRGHYEQYF
CDR3nt: TGCAGCGTGGGGGTTTTGAGGGGCCACTACGAGCAGTACTTC

d_gene: TRBD1
abundance: -
v_gene: TRBV7-6
j_gene: TRBJ2-1
CDR3aa: CASSVNRGSSYNEQFF
CDR3nt: TGTGCCAGCAGCGTTAACAGGGGAAGCTCCTACAATGAGCAGTTCTTC

d_gene: TRBD2
abundance: -
v_gene: TRBV30
j_gene: TRBJ2-7
CDR3aa: CAWNDPRPLAGVRYEQYF
CDR3nt: TGTGCCTGGAATGACCCCCGGCCGCTAGCGGGAGTCCGGTACGAGCAGTACTTC

d_gene: -
abundance: -
v_gene: TRBV15
j_gene: TRBJ2-1
CDR3aa: CATSGDNYNEQFF
CDR3nt: TGTGCCACCAGCGGCGACAACTACAATGAGCAGTTCTTC

d_gene: TRBD2
abundance: few
v_gene: TRBV7-9
j_gene: TRBJ2-7
CDR3aa: CASSWTSGSHEQYF
CDR3nt: TGTGCCAGCAGCTGGACTAGCGGGAGCCACGAGCAGTACTTC

d_gene: -
abundance: -
v_gene: TRBV6-1
j_gene: TRBJ2-7
CDR3aa: CASGSGPLTYEQYF
CDR3nt: TGTGCCAGCGGAAGTGGACCACTTACCTACGAGCAGTACTTC

d_gene: -
abundance: -
v_gene: TRBV6-5
j_gene: TRBJ1-4
CDR3aa: CASWGNEKLFF
CDR3nt: TGTGCCAGCTGGGGCAATGAAAAACTGTTTTTT

d_gene: TRBD2
abundance: -
v_gene: TRBV29-1
j_gene: TRBJ2-7
CDR3aa: CSVLTSGNYEQYF
CDR3nt: TGCAGCGTTTTAACTAGCGGAAACTACGAGCAGTACTTC

d_gene: TRBD1
abundance: -
v_gene: TRBV11-2
j_gene: TRBJ1-2
CDR3aa: CASSPRDGTVIYGYTF
CDR3nt: TGTGCCAGCAGCCCGCGAGATGGGACAGTTATTTATGGCTACACCTTC

d_gene: TRBD2
abundance: -
v_gene: TRBV7-8
j_gene: TRBJ2-2
CDR3aa: CASRTPGTSGSTGELFF
CDR3nt: TGTGCCAGCAGAACCCCTGGGACTAGCGGGAGCACCGGGGAGCTGTTTTTT

d_gene: TRBD2
abundance: -
v_gene: TRBV7-9
j_gene: TRBJ2-1
CDR3aa: CASSPRLAGSSYNEQFF
CDR3nt: TGTGCCAGCAGCCCCCGCCTAGCGGGAAGCTCCTACAATGAGCAGTTCTTC

d_gene: TRBD1
abundance: -
v_gene: TRBV7-9
j_gene: TRBJ1-3
CDR3aa: CASSYIPGDRENTIYF
CDR3nt: TGTGCCAGCAGCTACATTCCGGGGGACAGGGAGAACACCATATATTTT

d_gene: -
abundance: once
v_gene: TRBV5-4
j_gene: TRBJ2-7
CDR3aa: CASSLRFTHEQYF
CDR3nt: TGTGCCAGCAGCTTAAGATTCACCCACGAGCAGTACTTC

d_gene: TRBD1
abundance: -
v_gene: TRBV7-6
j_gene: TRBJ2-7
CDR3aa: CASVPGQSSYEQYF
CDR3nt: TGTGCCAGCGTCCCGGGACAGAGCTCCTACGAGCAGTACTTC

d_gene: TRBD1
abundance: -
v_gene: TRBV18
j_gene: TRBJ1-4
CDR3aa: CASSGGGGSEKLFF
CDR3nt: TGTGCCAGCTCAGGAGGAGGGGGCTCTGAAAAACTGTTTTTT

d_gene: -
abundance: -
v_gene: TRBV27
j_gene: TRBJ1-5
CDR3aa: CAVGGRGLQPQHF
CDR3nt: TGTGCCGTAGGCGGAAGGGGTCTGCAGCCCCAGCATTTT

d_gene: TRBD1
abundance: -
v_gene: TRBV25-1
j_gene: TRBJ2-7
CDR3aa: CASSPGTAVYEQYF
CDR3nt: TGTGCCAGCAGTCCTGGGACAGCAGTCTACGAGCAGTACTTC

d_gene: TRBD2
abundance: few
v_gene: TRBV11-3
j_gene: TRBJ2-1
CDR3aa: CASSSRTSPEQFF
CDR3nt: TGTGCCAGCAGCTCCAGGACTAGTCCTGAGCAGTTCTTC

d_gene: TRBD2
abundance: -
v_gene: TRBV19
j_gene: TRBJ2-7
CDR3aa: CASSIRREKGEQYF
CDR3nt: TGTGCCAGTAGTATTCGGCGGGAGAAGGGCGAGCAGTACTTC

d_gene: -
abundance: -
v_gene: TRBV11-2
j_gene: TRBJ2-3
CDR3aa: CASSLIAGPNADTQYF
CDR3nt: TGTGCCAGCAGTTTAATCGCCGGGCCCAATGCAGATACGCAGTATTTT

d_gene: -
abundance: once
v_gene: TRBV7-9
j_gene: TRBJ2-1
CDR3aa: CASSGGERGRRNEQFF
CDR3nt: TGTGCCAGCAGCGGCGGGGAGAGGGGGCGCCGGAATGAGCAGTTCTTC

d_gene: -
abundance: -
v_gene: TRBV25-1
j_gene: TRBJ1-2
CDR3aa: CASSDPTGRGYTF
CDR3nt: TGTGCCAGCAGTGACCCCACGGGCCGGGGCTACACCTTC

d_gene: TRBD2
abundance: -
v_gene: TRBV7-9
j_gene: TRBJ2-5
CDR3aa: CASRPGTSAIQETQYF
CDR3nt: TGTGCCAGCAGACCGGGGACTAGCGCAATCCAAGAGACCCAGTACTTC

d_gene: -
abundance: once
v_gene: TRBV7-9
j_gene: TRBJ2-5
CDR3aa: CASSLQLETQYF
CDR3nt: TGTGCCAGCAGCTTACAATTGGAGACCCAGTACTTC

d_gene: -
abundance: -
v_gene: TRBV5-4
j_gene: TRBJ1-1
CDR3aa: CASSLSSSEAFF
CDR3nt: TGTGCCAGCAGCTTATCCTCATCTGAAGCTTTCTTT

d_gene: -
abundance: -
v_gene: TRBV5-1
j_gene: TRBJ1-1
CDR3aa: CASSLARENTEAFF
CDR3nt: TGCGCCAGCAGCTTGGCCAGGGAGAACACTGAAGCTTTCTTT

d_gene: -
abundance: -
v_gene: TRBV11-2
j_gene: TRBJ1-2
CDR3aa: CASSGQNYGYTF
CDR3nt: TGTGCCAGCAGCGGGCAGAACTATGGCTACACCTTC

d_gene: -
abundance: -
v_gene: TRBV11-2
j_gene: TRBJ2-7
CDR3aa: CATQMLDEQYF
CDR3nt: TGTGCCACCCAAATGCTCGACGAGCAGTACTTC

d_gene: TRBD1
abundance: -
v_gene: TRBV7-9
j_gene: TRBJ1-5
CDR3aa: CASSLGFGRDSSNQPQHF
CDR3nt: TGTGCCAGCAGCTTAGGTTTTGGCCGGGACAGTAGCAATCAGCCCCAGCATTTT

d_gene: TRBD2
abundance: once
v_gene: TRBV9
j_gene: TRBJ2-3
CDR3aa: CASSVGVSGGTDTQYF
CDR3nt: TGTGCCAGCAGCGTAGGAGTTAGCGGGGGCACAGATACGCAGTATTTT

d_gene: -
abundance: -
v_gene: TRBV18
j_gene: TRBJ1-2
CDR3aa: CASSRGPGELIYGYTF
CDR3nt: TGTGCCAGCTCACGAGGCCCTGGCGAACTGATCTATGGCTACACCTTC

d_gene: -
abundance: -
v_gene: TRBV6-1
j_gene: TRBJ1-3
CDR3aa: CASSEGVGFSGNTIYF
CDR3nt: TGTGCCAGCAGTGAAGGCGTCGGATTCTCTGGAAACACCATATATTTT

d_gene: -
abundance: -
v_gene: TRBV27
j_gene: TRBJ2-1
CDR3aa: CASSLGRGYNEQFF
CDR3nt: TGTGCCAGCAGTTTGGGAAGGGGCTACAATGAGCAGTTCTTC

d_gene: -
abundance: -
v_gene: TRBV5-4
j_gene: TRBJ2-3
CDR3aa: CATGATDTQYF
CDR3nt: TGTGCCACGGGCGCCACAGATACGCAGTATTTT

d_gene: -
abundance: -
v_gene: TRBV7-9
j_gene: TRBJ2-7
CDR3aa: CASSHPTAGANYEQYF
CDR3nt: TGTGCCAGCAGCCACCCCACGGCAGGGGCCAACTACGAGCAGTACTTC

d_gene: TRBD2
abundance: once
v_gene: TRBV13
j_gene: TRBJ2-3
CDR3aa: CASRNSGNTDTQYF
CDR3nt: TGTGCCAGCAGGAACAGCGGGAACACAGATACGCAATATTTT

d_gene: TRBD1
abundance: -
v_gene: TRBV29-1
j_gene: TRBJ2-6
CDR3aa: CSTGDRGHSGANVLTF
CDR3nt: TGCAGCACGGGGGACAGGGGGCATTCTGGGGCCAACGTCCTGACTTTC